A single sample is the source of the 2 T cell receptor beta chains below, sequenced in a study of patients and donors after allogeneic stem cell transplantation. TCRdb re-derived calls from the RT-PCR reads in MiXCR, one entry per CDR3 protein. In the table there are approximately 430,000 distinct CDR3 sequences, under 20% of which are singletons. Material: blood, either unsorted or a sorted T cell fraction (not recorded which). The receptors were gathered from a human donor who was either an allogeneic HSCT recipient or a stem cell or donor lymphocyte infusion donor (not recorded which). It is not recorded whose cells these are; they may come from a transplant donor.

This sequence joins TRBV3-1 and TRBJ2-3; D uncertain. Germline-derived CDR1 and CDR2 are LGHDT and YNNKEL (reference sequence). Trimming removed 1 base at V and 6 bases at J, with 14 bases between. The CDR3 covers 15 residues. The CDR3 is CASSQVVSSSDTQYF. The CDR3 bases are TGTGCCAGCAGCCAAGTTGTGTCGAGCTCGGATACGCAGTATTTT.

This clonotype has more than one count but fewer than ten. The CDR3 reads CASSLQGINTEAFF. The CDR3 DNA reads TGTGCCAGCAGCCTACAGGGAATAAACACTGAAGCTTTCTTT. The chain recombines TRBV9 with TRBJ1-1, with D tentatively TRBD1 (6 bases). This CDR3 has 14 amino acids. Trimming cost V 4 bases and J 2 bases, with 12 bases left between them. Looked up from germline, CDR1 is SGDLS and CDR2 is YYNGEE.